This T cell receptor (beta chain) appears in the sequencing data of a study of cytomegalovirus exposure and HLA in healthy donors. V was pared by 3 bases and J by 2 bases, with 14 bases between. CDR1 and CDR2 from the germline V gene are SGHAT and FQNNGV. The CDR3 has 15 residues. In the PCR, 60 Vbeta and 13 Jbeta primers were used. Only in-frame clones appear in the TCRdb table, and some are missing; sequencing was by immunoSEQ multiplex PCR. This sample has about 160,000 clones; roughly 77% occur once, and the top ten carry under 2%. The chain combines TRBV11-2 with TRBJ2-7; the D gene is possibly TRBD2 (5 bases). The sample was PBMCs. The source of this sequence is a woman between 18 and 30 years old in good health and CMV-seronegative. This chain's CDR3 is CASSLFEGRPYEQYF. CDR3 bases: TGTGCCAGCAGCTTGTTCGAGGGTCGTCCCTACGAGCAGTACTTC.